One sample yielded the 25 T cell receptor beta chains listed below, sequenced in a study of blood T cell repertoires in COVID-19. TCRdb's table, derived via immunoSEQ multiplex PCR, lists solely in-frame clones and lacks some. The table lists about 190,000 clones, 80% of them singletons. Source material: peripheral blood. These receptors all come from a man aged 55-75 years with acute or convalescent COVID-19.

This clone has more than one count but fewer than ten. The chain uses TRBV7-3 and TRBJ1-2; weak D call: TRBD1 (6 bases). V was pared by 0 bases and J by 5 bases, with 13 bases between. Germline V CDR1 and CDR2: SGHTA, FQGTGA. There are 15 residues in the CDR3. CDR3 in amino acids: CASSLTGARGYGYTF. The CDR3 coding sequence is TGTGCCAGCAGCTTAACGGGGGCTCGTGGATATGGCTACACCTTC. Together with reference TRBV7-3 and TRBJ1-2, the CDR3 gives the full variable domain: GAGVSQTPSNKVTEKGKYVELRCDPISGHTALYWYRQSLGQGPEFLIYFQGTGAADDSGLPNDRFFAVRPEGSVSTLKIQRTERGDSAVYLCASSLTGARGYGYTFGSGTRLTVV.

The chain employs TRBV6-6 and TRBJ2-3, with 9 bases that match TRBD1. CDR3 length equals 16 residues. Germline values: CDR1 MNHNY, CDR2 SVGAGI (reference sequence). V was clipped by 2 bases and J by 2 bases; unmatched bases: 5. The CDR3 loop reads CASSYGTGHSTDTQYF. DNA of the CDR3: TGTGCCAGCAGTTACGGGACAGGGCATTCCACAGATACGCAGTATTTT.

The chain carries TRBV9 and TRBJ2-3, with 10 bases aligning to TRBD2. CDR1 SGDLS and CDR2 YYNGEE come from the germline V gene. V trimming: 4 bases; J trimming: 3 bases; junction bases outside the gene matches: 5. The CDR3 sequence is 15 residues long. The CDR3 region is CASSRSGGATDTQYF. As DNA, the CDR3 is TGTGCCAGCAGCAGAAGCGGGGGGGCTACAGATACGCAGTATTTT.

The rearrangement links TRBV9 to TRBJ1-3; D remains unclear. This CDR3 has 16 amino acids. Trimming removed 4 bases at V and 0 bases at J, with 14 bases between. CDR1 is SGDLS and CDR2 is YYNGEE in the germline V gene. CDR3 sequence reads: CASSPGPITSGNTIYF. The CDR3 region has the DNA TGTGCCAGCAGCCCAGGTCCCATCACCTCTGGAAACACCATATATTTT.

The chain employs TRBV27 and TRBJ2-7; a possible D gene is TRBD2 (6 bases). V was cut by 4 bases and J by 4 bases, with 20 bases left in between. This CDR3 has 16 residues. The V gene's germline CDR1 is MNHEY and CDR2 SMNVEV (reference sequence). CDR3 protein: CASSSGTYTKTYEQYF. In DNA form, the CDR3 reads TGTGCCAGCAGTTCGGGGACTTATACTAAAACTTACGAGCAGTACTTC.

The CDR3 DNA reads as TGTGCCAGCAGCTTAGTTTTTGGCGAGGGCACTGGAAACACCATATATTTT. Amino acid sequence: CASSLVFGEGTGNTIYF. The chain combines TRBV11-2 with TRBJ1-3; D remains unclear. The CDR3 consists of 17 residues. Looked up from germline, CDR1 is SGHAT and CDR2 is FQNNGV. The V end lost 1 base, the J end lost 2 bases, and 15 bases lay between the germline ends. Full variable domain (outside the CDR3, taken from reference TRBV11-2 and TRBJ1-3): EAGVAQSPRYKIIEKRQSVAFWCNPISGHATLYWYQQILGQGPKLLIQFQNNGVVDDSQLPKDRFSAERLKGVDSTLKIQPAKLEDSAVYLCASSLVFGEGTGNTIYFGEGSWLTVV.

The rearrangement links TRBV11-2 to TRBJ2-7, with 10 bases identical to TRBD1. Per the germline V gene, CDR1 is SGHAT and CDR2 is FQNNGV. The V gene end was trimmed by 5 bases and the J gene end by 4 bases; junction bases not matched to a gene: 14. This CDR3 has 17 residues. The CDR3 DNA reads TGTGCCAGCAGCCCCTACCCGACAGGGGGCGCTTATTACGAGCAGTACTTC. This gives the protein CASSPYPTGGAYYEQYF.

The J gene is TRBJ1-4, the V gene TRBV5-5; 7 bases agree with TRBD1. Losses at the gene ends were 4 bases for V and 10 bases for J; bases not matched to a gene: 10. Germline assignment: CDR1 SGHKS and CDR2 YYEKEE (reference sequence). The CDR3 consists of 14 residues. CDR3 nucleotides: TGTGCCAGCAGCCCTGAGACAGGGTTGGGAAAACTGTTTTTT. It codes for CASSPETGLGKLFF.

In this sample, this clone turned up once. The chain couples TRBV11-2 to TRBJ2-3, with TRBD2 matching 8 bases. The CDR3 length is 18 residues. The ends lost 1 base at V and 2 bases at J; junction bases unmatched: 11. Germline V gene sequence: CDR1 SGHAT, CDR2 FQNNGV. CDR3 coding DNA: TGTGCCAGCAGCTTAGTCCTCTCGGGACTAGGGTACACAGATACGCAGTATTTT. It specifies CASSLVLSGLGYTDTQYF.

V usage is TRBV2 and J usage is TRBJ1-1; 7 bases align to TRBD1. This CDR3 comprises 13 residues. CDR1 and CDR2 from the germline V gene are SNHLY and FYNNEI. V lost 11 bases and J lost 0; bases outside the gene matches: 6. Here the CDR3 DNA reads TGTGCCGAACCGGGACAGATGAACACTGAAGCTTTCTTT. Protein sequence: CAEPGQMNTEAFF.

This chain connects TRBV11-2 to TRBJ2-1, with 7 positions matching TRBD2. The V gene end was trimmed by 0 bases and the J gene end by 4 bases; junction bases not matched to a gene: 3. CDR1 and CDR2 (germline): SGHAT, FQNNGV. The CDR3 has 15 amino acids. In DNA form, the CDR3 reads TGTGCCAGCAGCTTAGACCGGGAGGTTTACAATGAGCAGTTCTTC. Translation gives CASSLDREVYNEQFF. The whole variable domain, remainder taken from reference TRBV11-2 and TRBJ2-1, is EAGVAQSPRYKIIEKRQSVAFWCNPISGHATLYWYQQILGQGPKLLIQFQNNGVVDDSQLPKDRFSAERLKGVDSTLKIQPAKLEDSAVYLCASSLDREVYNEQFFGPGTRLTVL.

This chain joins TRBV11-2 and TRBJ2-7; D may be TRBD2 (5 bases). CDR3 length equals 17 residues. Germline lookup yields CDR1 SGHAT and CDR2 FQNNGV. Trimming removed 1 base at V and 1 base at J, with 17 bases between. The CDR3 sequence is CASSLVPAAVRSYEQYF. The CDR3 DNA reads as TGTGCCAGCAGCTTAGTGCCAGCAGCGGTTCGTTCCTACGAGCAGTACTTC.

V gene TRBV24-1 combines with J gene TRBJ2-3; maybe TRBD2 (6 bases). Germline CDR1 and CDR2: KGHDR and SFDVKD. The CDR3 totals 19 residues. Deletions cut 4 bases from V and 1 base from J, with 23 bases between. CDR3 coding DNA: TGTGCCACCAGTGACTCGGCGGGCGGGGCGTCCCCTGGCACAGATACGCAGTATTTT. Amino acids: CATSDSAGGASPGTDTQYF.

This rearrangement joins TRBV4-2 to TRBJ2-1; 9 nucleotides line up with TRBD1. This CDR3 comprises 16 residues. Looked up from germline, CDR1 is LGHNA and CDR2 is YNFKEQ. The V gene end was trimmed by 0 bases and the J gene end by 2 bases; junction bases not matched to a gene: 2. The CDR3 reads CASSQEGTGTYNEQFF. The CDR3 DNA sequence: TGTGCCAGCAGCCAAGAAGGGACAGGGACCTACAATGAGCAGTTCTTC.

The chain links TRBV2 to TRBJ1-2; possibly TRBD1 for D (5 bases). Germline V gives CDR1 SNHLY, CDR2 FYNNEI. Trimming took 0 bases from V and 8 from J, leaving 10 bases between them. The CDR3 loop spans 13 amino acids. CDR3 region: CASSEATRGGYTF. CDR3 nucleotides: TGTGCCAGCAGTGAAGCGACGCGGGGGGGCTACACCTTC.

The chain joins TRBV10-3 to TRBJ2-1, with TRBD2 as a possible D gene (6 bases). Trimming left V 3 bases short and J 3 bases short, with 12 bases between. CDR1 is ENHRY and CDR2 is SYGVKD in the germline V gene. This CDR3 spans 15 amino acids. CDR3 region: CAISDTTRDYNEQFF. Written as DNA, the CDR3 is TGTGCCATCAGTGATACCACGCGGGACTACAATGAGCAGTTCTTC.

This clone was found once. The chain uses TRBV5-1 and TRBJ2-7; D is unclear. Germline loops: CDR1 SGHRS, CDR2 YFSETQ. V was pared by 4 bases and J by 5 bases, with 10 bases between. CDR3 length: 12 residues. The CDR3 region has the DNA TGCGCCAGCAGCCAGAATGCCGACGAGCAGTACTTC. This encodes CASSQNADEQYF.

V usage is TRBV10-3 and J usage is TRBJ2-1; 7 bases map to TRBD2. The CDR3 consists of 14 residues. The germline V gene has CDR1 ENHRY and CDR2 SYGVKD. The V gene end was trimmed by 11 bases and the J gene end by 4 bases; junction bases not matched to a gene: 11. The CDR3 bases are TGTGCCCCCTGTGGTCTAGCGGCTTACAATGAGCAGTTCTTC. Translating gives CAPCGLAAYNEQFF.

This clone was observed a handful of times. The chain uses TRBV5-4 and TRBJ2-3; TRBD2 matches at 7 bases. Germline V lookup: CDR1 SGHNT, CDR2 YYREEE (reference sequence). This CDR3 contains 14 residues. Trimming cost V 4 bases and J 4 bases; bases outside gene matches: 6. The CDR3 nucleotides are TGTGCCAGCAGCGCCGGGAGGTCTGCAGATACGCAGTATTTT. Its protein is CASSAGRSADTQYF.

CDR3 coding DNA: TGTGCCAGCAGTCTTAGCGGGAGAAGCACCGGGGAGCTGTTTTTT. Its translation: CASSLSGRSTGELFF. The chain is built from TRBV6-5 and TRBJ2-2; 9 bases agree with TRBD2. Germline V lookup: CDR1 MNHEY, CDR2 SVGAGI. The CDR3 covers 15 residues. The trim removed 5 bases at V and 4 bases at J, leaving 5 bases unmatched.

The gene calls are TRBV7-3 and TRBJ2-7; TRBD2 aligns across 7 bases. The V gene's germline CDR1 is SGHTA and CDR2 FQGTGA. The CDR3 runs 13 residues. V lost 8 bases to trimming and J lost 2 bases; unmatched junction nucleotides: 6. CDR3 in DNA: TGTGCCAGCGCCCGGGACTATACCTACGAGCAGTACTTC. Translating gives CASARDYTYEQYF.

This clone was counted a few times. The chain couples TRBV27 to TRBJ1-6; D is unresolved. V was clipped by 6 bases and J by 0 bases, with 15 bases between them. The CDR3 is 17 amino acids. The germline CDR1 and CDR2 sequences are MNHEY and SMNVEV (reference sequence). DNA for the CDR3: TGTGCCAGCAGCTATAAACAGAGTAGCTCCTATAATTCACCCCTCCACTTT. This sequence encodes CASSYKQSSSYNSPLHF.

The chain has TRBV9 and TRBJ1-1; D is perhaps TRBD1 (6 bases). With 3 bases removed from V and 2 bases from J, the gap between germline ends came to 14 bases. Germline V gene data show CDR1 as SGDLS and CDR2 as YYNGEE. The CDR3 has 15 amino acids. The CDR3 DNA reads TGTGCCAGCAGCGCTACCACAGGGATCAACACTGAAGCTTTCTTT. This codes for CASSATTGINTEAFF. Drawing the rest from reference TRBV9 and TRBJ1-1, the complete variable domain is DSGVTQTPKHLITATGQRVTLRCSPRSGDLSVYWYQQSLDQGLQFLIQYYNGEERAKGNILERFSAQQFPDLHSELNLSSLELGDSALYFCASSATTGINTEAFFGQGTRLTVV.

The rearrangement joins TRBV4-1 to TRBJ1-5; no firm D call. CDR1 and CDR2 (germline): MGHRA, YSYEKL. The CDR3 runs 14 residues. V was trimmed by 2 bases and J by 4 bases, leaving 9 bases between them. The chain's CDR3 is CASSQLGGNQPQHF. In nucleotides, the CDR3 is TGCGCCAGCAGCCAACTGGGCGGGAATCAGCCCCAGCATTTT.

CDR3 DNA: TGTGCCAGTAGTATGTCCGGACAGGAGGGGTATCAGCCCCAGCATTTT. Protein sequence: CASSMSGQEGYQPQHF. This chain connects TRBV19 to TRBJ1-5, with TRBD1 matching 7 bases. This CDR3 comprises 16 residues. From germline, CDR1 is LNHDA and CDR2 SQIVND (reference sequence). V lost 3 bases to trimming and J lost 5 bases; unmatched junction nucleotides: 10.